This T cell receptor beta chain was obtained from a study of blood T cell repertoires in COVID-19. At the level of the study: T cells, B-cell-depleted T cells, or PBMCs provided the cDNA or gDNA that served as material.

Assay used: immunoSEQ multiplex PCR; TCRdb lists only in-frame clones, some missing. The table has some 16,000 clones, around 83% seen once. Sequenced input: peripheral blood. The receptor comes from a man older than 75 with active or convalescent COVID-19.

The DNA for the CDR3 is TGTGCCAGCAGCCGAAGGGGATACGGTGGAAACACCATATATTTT. It specifies CASSRRGYGGNTIYF. The V call is TRBV5-6, the J call TRBJ1-3; D is possibly TRBD1 (5 bases). This CDR3 region has 15 residues. Trimming took 4 bases from V and 3 from J, leaving 14 bases between them. Germline values: CDR1 SGHDT, CDR2 YYEEEE. The full variable domain, with the rest looked up from reference TRBV5-6 and TRBJ1-3, is DAGVTQSPTHLIKTRGQQVTLRCSPKSGHDTVSWYQQALGQGPQFIFQYYEEEERQRGNFPDRFSGHQFPNYSSELNVNALLLGDSALYLCASSRRGYGGNTIYFGEGSWLTVV.